These 2 T cell receptor beta chains originate from one sample sequenced in a study of regulatory T cells in long-lasting Graves disease. Sequencing libraries for TCR beta were prepared with iRepertoire HTBI primers and Arm-PCR of CDR3 regions. TCRdb recomputed calls from the multiplex PCR reads with MiXCR, one row per CDR3 protein. The table lists 500,000 or so distinct CDR3 sequences, about 16% of them singletons. Time point indicated: newly diagnosed GD, antithyroid drugs for less than 3 months. Researchers made the TCR library from RNA that was extracted from PBMCs. These data were also reused for a study on T cells in Graves' hyperthyroidism and ophthalmopathy.

The sample consisted of peripheral blood mononuclear cells (PBMCs), taken at new diagnosis, from a patient treated with antithyroid drugs. The source is a man aged 35-49 years with Graves disease.

The table lists this clonotype with many counts. The chain employs TRBV28 and TRBJ2-7; no definite D call. With 2 bases removed from V and 6 bases from J, the gap between germline ends came to 14 bases. This CDR3 region has 14 residues. The germline V gene encodes CDR1 MDHEN and CDR2 SYDVKM. The CDR3 sequence: CASSLRRLDGEQYF. The CDR3 DNA sequence: TGTGCCAGCAGTTTACGTAGGCTAGATGGCGAGCAGTACTTC.

This clonotype showed up just a few times. V and J are TRBV29-1 and TRBJ1-1; no clear D gene. CDR1 SQVTM and CDR2 ANQGSEA come from the germline V gene. V lost 6 bases and J 8 bases, leaving 16 bases between the germline ends. This CDR3 is built from 12 residues. The CDR3: CSVGRSDREAFF. CDR3 DNA: TGCAGCGTCGGTCGGTCGGATAGGGAAGCTTTCTTT. Using reference TRBV29-1 and TRBJ1-1 for the parts outside the CDR3, the full variable domain is SAVISQKPSRDICQRGTSLTIQCQVDSQVTMMFWYRQQPGQSLTLIATANQGSEATYESGFVIDKFPISRPNLTFSTLTVSNMSPEDSSIYLCSVGRSDREAFFGQGTRLTVV.